This note documents a single TCR beta chain sequence. Its matching antigen is unknown. The data stem from a study of cytomegalovirus exposure and HLA in healthy donors. Study observations and caveats: Presence/absence analyses treated sequencing depth as roughly uniform across donors.

Germline values: CDR1 SGDLS, CDR2 YYNGEE. This CDR3 is built from 16 residues. The ends lost 5 bases at V and 3 bases at J; junction bases unmatched: 13. PCR was performed using 60 Vbeta and 13 Jbeta primers. Method: immunoSEQ multiplex PCR; TCRdb's copy keeps in-frame clones and lacks some. The table lists about 140,000 clones, approximately 80% of them singletons, with 1.9% in the top ten. The chain links TRBV9 to TRBJ1-1; 7 nucleotides agree with TRBD1. Sequencing was performed on PBMCs. The receptor was derived from a woman in her thirties or forties in good health and CMV-seronegative. In nucleotides, the CDR3 is TGTGCCAGCAGTAGTGACCCCGACAGGGCTTACACTGAAGCTTTCTTT. Its protein product is CASSSDPDRAYTEAFF.